The T cell receptor (beta chain) described here comes from a study of T-cell memory formation after mild COVID-19. Constant-segment-primed 5'RACE gave TCR alpha and TCR beta cDNA libraries with sample barcodes and UMIs. TCRdb re-derived calls from the 5' RACE reads in MiXCR, one entry per CDR3 protein. The data show around 250,000 distinct CDR3 sequences, 15% seen once. Notes on the study in general: Whether day 37 second-wave clones are SARS-CoV-2-specific was not confirmed. Among contracting clones, CD4+ were mainly CM/EM and CD8+ enriched in EMRA.

CDR3 size: 18 residues. The V end was cut by 2 bases, the J end by 3 bases, with 21 bases between. This clonotype was observed a few times. Its target is unknown. The sequenced sample was PBMCs or a T cell subset sorted from them (not recorded which). This TCR was recovered from an adult woman who had mild COVID-19 (a few samples of this study predate the infection). Cell type and time point are not known. The V and J genes are TRBV12-3 or TRBV12-4 and TRBJ2-3; a possible D gene is TRBD2 (5 bases). DNA for the CDR3: TGTGCCAGCAGTTTACCCACCCTACCTTACGGACTGACAGATACGCAGTATTTT. It encodes CASSLPTLPYGLTDTQYF.